Below, one T cell receptor beta chain is given with its context. Each patient was aged 18 to 65 and had newly diagnosed hyperthyroidism of under 2 months' duration. RNA transcripts served as the template for amplifying TCR beta CDR3 regions. Primed by the HTBI set, a first-round RT-PCR was run on the TCR CDR3. TCRdb ran MiXCR on the multiplex PCR reads and lists one entry per CDR3 protein. The sample lists 700,000 to 950,000 distinct CDR3 sequences, around a third seen once, with roughly 31% in the top ten. These data are taken from a study of T cells in Graves' hyperthyroidism and ophthalmopathy. Germline loops: CDR1 DFQATT, CDR2 SNEGSKA (reference sequence). The CDR3 length is 13 residues. Trimming took 7 bases from V and 8 from J, leaving 18 bases between them.

Sequencing used blood. This chain joins TRBV20-1 and TRBJ2-1; D perhaps matches TRBD1 (5 bases). The TCR comes from a woman in her thirties or forties with Graves' hyperthyroidism. CDR3 bases: TGCAGTGTTAAGAGGCAGGGAATATATGAGCAGTTCTTC. Translated: CSVKRQGIYEQFF.